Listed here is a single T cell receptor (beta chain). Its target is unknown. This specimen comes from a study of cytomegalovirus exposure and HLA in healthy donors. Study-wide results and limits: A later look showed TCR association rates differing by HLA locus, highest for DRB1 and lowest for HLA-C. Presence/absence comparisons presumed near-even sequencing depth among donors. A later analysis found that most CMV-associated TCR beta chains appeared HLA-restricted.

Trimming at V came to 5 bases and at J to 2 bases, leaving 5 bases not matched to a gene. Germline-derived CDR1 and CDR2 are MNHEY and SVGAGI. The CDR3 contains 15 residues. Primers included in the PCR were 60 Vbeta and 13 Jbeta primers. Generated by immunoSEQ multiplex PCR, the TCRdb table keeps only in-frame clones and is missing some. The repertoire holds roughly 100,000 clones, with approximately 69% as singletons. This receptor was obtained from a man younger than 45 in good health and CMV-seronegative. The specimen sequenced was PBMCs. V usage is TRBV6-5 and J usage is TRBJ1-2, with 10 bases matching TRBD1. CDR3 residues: CASSLTGQGNYGYTF. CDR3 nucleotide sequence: TGTGCCAGCAGTCTGACGGGACAGGGGAACTATGGCTACACCTTC.